Reported below is one TCR beta chain. Its antigen is still unknown. Profiled with immunoSEQ multiplex PCR; TCRdb holds only in-frame clones, not every one. Of some 94,000 clones in the sample, roughly nine tenths are singletons; the top ten hold around 2.7%. The sample is drawn from a study of T cell responses to AZD1222 COVID-19 vaccine. In the study overall: Pooled together were second doses at about 4 or about 12 weeks. Study conclusions and caveats: Repertoire collection took place solely once the T cell response had peaked.

The CDR3 is 11 residues long. The germline gives CDR1 GTSNPN, CDR2 SVGIG (reference sequence). Deletions cut 2 bases from V and 5 bases from J, with 3 bases between. The source material was peripheral blood, sampled on day 0 of AZD1222 vaccination. This TCR derives from an adult in good health. The rearrangement uses TRBV30 and TRBJ2-2; no clear D gene. The CDR3 coding sequence is TGTGCCTGGAGTCGGACCGGGGAGCTGTTTTTT. Its translation: CAWSRTGELFF.